These T cell receptor beta chains were read from a single sample in a study of tumor-infiltrating lymphocytes in primary liver carcinoma. MiXCR, applied by TCRdb to the multiplex PCR reads, yields one record per CDR3 protein. Altogether tens of thousands of distinct CDR3 sequences are present, approximately 77% being singletons, with the ten largest covering 19%. Sequencing was carried out using liver tumor tissue from sampling region 1. Source of these receptors: a man aged 40-55 years with primary liver carcinoma and hepatitis B virus infection. The CDR3 runs from the conserved cysteine through the conserved F or W. Fields, in order: CDR3 DNA, CDR3 protein, clone size, J gene, V gene, D gene. A D gene is named only where the DNA matches it firmly. A row's size may be missing; if present it is once, few, many or a size class.

TGTGCCAGGAGCTTAGGGGGGATTCGGCCCCAGCATTTT CARSLGGIRPQHF NA TRBJ1-5 TRBV11-2 NA
TGTGCCAACAGGTTCCTCGGACAGGGGAGAGAGACCCTGTACTTC CANRFLGQGRETLYF NA TRBJ2-5 TRBV11-2 TRBD1
TGTGCCAGCAGTCTGGGCTACAATGAGCAGTTCTTC CASSLGYNEQFF many TRBJ2-1 TRBV12-3/TRBV12-4 NA
TGTGCCAGCAGCTTGAGGACAGGCTTCTCCTATAATTCACCCCTCCACTTT CASSLRTGFSYNSPLHF many TRBJ1-6 TRBV5-4 TRBD1
TGTGCCAGCAGTTCCCGTCCCCCAGAGTTAAACACCGGGGAGCTGGTTTTT CASSSRPPELNTGELVF NA TRBJ2-2 TRBV6-5 NA
TGTGCCAGCATCATAGGTGTGACTGAAGCTTTCTTT CASIIGVTEAFF NA TRBJ1-1 TRBV7-9 NA
TGTGCCAGCAGTTACGGTGGGATCACTGAAGCTTTCTTT CASSYGGITEAFF many TRBJ1-1 TRBV6-6 NA
TGCGCCAGCAGCTTGACCGGCTCCTACAATGGGCAGTTCTTC CASSLTGSYNGQFF few TRBJ2-1 TRBV5-1 NA
TGTGCCAGCAGCCAAGAAGGGCAGGGGGGCAACTATGGCTACACCTTC CASSQEGQGGNYGYTF medium-sized TRBJ1-2 TRBV4-2 TRBD1
TGCAGCGTTGACGCAGCCACGAGCACTGGAGCCTTCTTT CSVDAATSTGAFF NA TRBJ1-1 TRBV29-1 NA
TGTGCCGTGGGAGCTAGCGGGTACAATGAGCAGTTCTTC CAVGASGYNEQFF few TRBJ2-1 TRBV19 TRBD2
TGTGCCAGCAGCCAGCATTCTATGAACACTGAAGCTTTCTTT CASSQHSMNTEAFF NA TRBJ1-1 TRBV28 NA
TGTGCCAGCTGTCAAACCCCTAGTGGTGAGCTGTTCTTC CASCQTPSGELFF NA TRBJ2-1 TRBV11-2 NA
TGCGCCAGCAGCTTACTAGCGGGAGGCACAGATACGCAGTATTTT CASSLLAGGTDTQYF many TRBJ2-3 TRBV5-1 TRBD2
TGTGTCAGCAGCCCGTCCGGCCACTTTTGCTACACCTTC CVSSPSGHFCYTF NA TRBJ1-2 TRBV7-9 NA
TGTGCCAGTAGTATCTCTCGGACGGGAGGAGGGCACGAGCAGTACTTC CASSISRTGGGHEQYF NA TRBJ2-7 TRBV19 TRBD2
TGTGCCCAGCCCCCAGGTGGCGAGTGCTACAATGTGCAGTTCTTC CAQPPGGECYNVQFF NA TRBJ2-1 TRBV11-2 NA
TGTGCCAGCAGCTTTAGGGACAACACAGATACGCAGTACTTT CASSFRDNTDTQYF once TRBJ2-3 TRBV11-2 NA
TGTGTCAGCAGCTTAGTCAGTGGGGGCAGTCGGCAAGAGACCTGGTACTTC CVSSLVSGGSRQETWYF NA TRBJ2-5 TRBV11-2 NA
TGTGCCAGCAGTTACCTAAAGGGGGCCGGGGCCAACGTCCTGACTTTC CASSYLKGAGANVLTF many TRBJ2-6 TRBV6-5 TRBD1
TGTGCCAGCAGCACGGGACTAGCGGTAGACGATGAGCAGTTCTTC CASSTGLAVDDEQFF NA TRBJ2-1 TRBV5-4 TRBD2
TGTGCCAGAAGCCACGAGGAGGATTCACCCCCCCACTTT CARSHEEDSPPHF NA TRBJ1-6 TRBV6-5 NA
TGCAGCGTTGCGGGGGACAGGGGACGCCAAGAGGCCCAGTACTTC CSVAGDRGRQEAQYF NA TRBJ2-5 TRBV29-1 TRBD1
TGTGCCGGAGGGGCACAGGAGTCCGCAGATACTCAGTATTTT CAGGAQESADTQYF NA TRBJ2-3 TRBV11-2 NA
TGCAGCGTTGAGGGGTCGTTAGCAAACGAGCAGTACTTC CSVEGSLANEQYF medium-sized TRBJ2-7 TRBV29-1 NA
TGTGATAGCAGTTGGAGAGCGGACAATGAGCAGTTCTTC CDSSWRADNEQFF NA TRBJ2-1 TRBV12-3/TRBV12-4 NA
TGTGCCAGCGTGGGGGGAGTTAATGAAAAACTGTTTTTT CASVGGVNEKLFF many TRBJ1-4 TRBV6-6 NA
TGCGCCAGCAGCTTGGGTGGGGGCGAGACCCAGTACTTC CASSLGGGETQYF many TRBJ2-5 TRBV5-1 NA
TGTGGCAGCAGCCTCGAACTAGCGGGAGAAGTTGACAATGAGCAGTTCTTC CGSSLELAGEVDNEQFF NA TRBJ2-1 TRBV11-1 TRBD2
TGCGCCAGCAGCTTCGGTGGGAACCAAAAAAACGAGCAGTACTTC CASSFGGNQKNEQYF many TRBJ2-7 TRBV5-1 NA
TGTGCCAGCAGTTTAGTAAGTGTTCAATCCCATCATTTT CASSLVSVQSHHF NA TRBJ1-5 TRBV12-3/TRBV12-4 NA
TGCAGCGTTGATGAGGAGACAGAGACACAGTACTTC CSVDEETETQYF NA TRBJ2-5 TRBV29-1 NA
TGTGCCAGCAACTTTAGCGTCGGGGAGGCCCAGTACTTC CASNFSVGEAQYF NA TRBJ2-5 TRBV11-2 NA
TGTGCCAGCAGTGAATTTGGGCGGGGAGCGAAGCAGTACTTC CASSEFGRGAKQYF many TRBJ2-7 TRBV6-1 NA
TGTGTCAGCAGCCCCGGAGACAGCATCAGGAACACTGAAGCTTTCTTT CVSSPGDSIRNTEAFF NA TRBJ1-1 TRBV6-5 NA
TGTGGCAGCAGCCCCGACCCCGGATGCACAGATACGCAGTATTTT CGSSPDPGCTDTQYF NA TRBJ2-3 TRBV25-1 NA
TGCGCCAGCGGGGGCCGGGGGACGGCGAACACTGAAGCTTTCTTT CASGGRGTANTEAFF few TRBJ1-1 TRBV6-1 NA
TGTGCCAGCAGCTTATCTGTGGGAATATCCTACGAACACTACTTC CASSLSVGISYEHYF NA TRBJ2-7 TRBV11-2 NA
TGTGCCAGCAGTGGAACTACACTCGATAGTAATCAGCCCCAGCATTTT CASSGTTLDSNQPQHF NA TRBJ1-5 TRBV6-1 NA
TGTGCCAGCAGCTTGTCTGGGAAATCCTACGAGCAGTACTTC CASSLSGKSYEQYF many TRBJ2-7 TRBV5-4 NA
TGCAGCGTTGGAGACCAGGGTGGCTACACCTTC CSVGDQGGYTF NA TRBJ1-2 TRBV29-1 NA
TGTGCCAGCAGTGAAGCGCAGGGGGCCCACAATGGGCAGTTCTTC CASSEAQGAHNGQFF NA TRBJ2-1 TRBV6-1 TRBD1
TGTGCCAGCAGCTTACGCCAGACCTTTGGGAATCAGCCCCAGCATTTT CASSLRQTFGNQPQHF NA TRBJ1-5 TRBV7-3 NA
TGTGCCATCAGTGGGTCATACAGCCAAGGGACCCAGTACTTC CAISGSYSQGTQYF NA TRBJ2-5 TRBV10-3 NA